The 27 T cell receptor beta chains reported below all come from one sample, sequenced in a study of control samples from healthy donors and cancer patients. Assay: immunoSEQ multiplex PCR; the TCRdb copy retains only in-frame clones and omits some. The sample records 210,000 or so clones, 91% being singletons. Sequencing was done on a sample of blood. The receptors come from a man aged 25 to 45 in good health.

The rearrangement links TRBV27 to TRBJ2-1; D uncertain. Trimming removed 0 bases at V and 4 bases at J, with 7 bases between. The germline V gene encodes CDR1 MNHEY and CDR2 SMNVEV (reference sequence). This CDR3 spans 14 amino acids. The CDR3 sequence: CASSLSLGYNEQFF. The DNA for the CDR3 is TGTGCCAGCAGTTTATCTCTAGGATACAATGAGCAGTTCTTC.

The CDR3 protein is CASSMGQASYEQYF. CDR3 nucleotide sequence: TGTGCCAGCAGCATGGGACAGGCATCCTACGAGCAGTACTTC. The J gene is TRBJ2-7, the V gene TRBV11-2; 8 bases fit TRBD1. CDR1 SGHAT and CDR2 FQNNGV come from the germline V gene. V was pared by 5 bases and J by 1 base, with 4 bases of the junction left unmatched. The CDR3 totals 14 residues.

The rearrangement links TRBV7-9 to TRBJ2-2; 12 bases match TRBD2. The CDR3 extends over 18 amino acids. The V segment lost 4 bases and the J segment 2 bases; nucleotides outside the gene matches: 8. Germline V gene sequence: CDR1 SEHNR, CDR2 FQNEAQ (reference sequence). The CDR3 bases are TGTGCCAGCAGCTCTACACTAGCGGGGGGTAGCAACACCGGGGAGCTGTTTTTT. Translation: CASSSTLAGGSNTGELFF. The full variable domain, in which reference TRBV7-9 and TRBJ2-2 provide the parts outside the CDR3, is DTGVSQNPRHKITKRGQNVTFRCDPISEHNRLYWYRQTLGQGPEFLTYFQNEAQLEKSRLLSDRFSAERPKGSFSTLEIQRTEQGDSAMYLCASSSTLAGGSNTGELFFGEGSRLTVL.

The genes are TRBV19 and TRBJ1-6; TRBD1 might be the D (5 bases). Germline CDR1 LNHDA, CDR2 SQIVND (reference sequence). The CDR3 covers 16 residues. Trimming cost V 0 bases and J 8 bases, with 14 bases left between them. CDR3 sequence: CASSIDDPGRDSPLHF. CDR3 nucleotide sequence: TGTGCCAGTAGTATAGATGACCCAGGGCGAGATTCACCCCTCCACTTT.

The V call is TRBV19, the J call TRBJ1-2; D might be TRBD1 (5 bases). This CDR3 has 14 residues. CDR1 and CDR2 from the germline V gene are LNHDA and SQIVND (reference sequence). The V end was cut by 6 bases, the J end by 2 bases, with 13 bases between. This chain's CDR3 is CASSLTARNYGYTF. In DNA form, the CDR3 reads TGTGCCAGTAGCCTGACAGCCAGAAACTATGGCTACACCTTC.

This clone was seen more than once but under ten times. This chain links TRBV19 with TRBJ1-1, with a possible D match to TRBD1 (6 bases). The CDR3 contains 14 residues. Germline CDR1 is LNHDA and CDR2 is SQIVND (reference sequence). V was trimmed by 6 bases and J by 4 bases, leaving 15 bases between them. The CDR3 reads CASRATGTTTEAFF. CDR3 in DNA: TGTGCCAGTAGGGCCACCGGGACAACCACTGAAGCTTTCTTT.

This clone has just one count. This sequence joins TRBV4-1 and TRBJ1-2; 7 bases line up with TRBD1. CDR1 MGHRA and CDR2 YSYEKL come from the germline V gene. V was clipped by 3 bases and J by 2 bases; unmatched bases: 0. The length of the CDR3 is 13 residues. CDR3 region: CASSQGQNYGYTF. The CDR3 DNA sequence: TGCGCCAGCAGCCAGGGACAGAACTATGGCTACACCTTC.

The chain links TRBV2 to TRBJ1-5; the D is unclear. This CDR3 is 13 amino acids long. V lost 5 bases and J lost 0, with 5 bases in between. Germline CDR1 reads SNHLY; CDR2 reads FYNNEI. The CDR3 bases are TGTGCCAGCAGTCTTAATAGCAATCAGCCCCAGCATTTT. This codes for CASSLNSNQPQHF.

The chain uses TRBV5-6 and TRBJ1-6; a weak D match, TRBD1 (5 bases). In germline, CDR1 is SGHDT, CDR2 YYEEEE. The CDR3 has 17 amino acids. V was shortened by 0 bases and J by 5 bases, with 15 bases between the two germline ends. The CDR3 bases are TGTGCCAGCAGCTTGGGTCCTTTGGGGCAGCATAATTCACCCCTCCACTTT. The encoded protein is CASSLGPLGQHNSPLHF.

The genes are TRBV29-1 and TRBJ1-1; 7 bases are shared with TRBD1. J was trimmed by 3 bases and V by 4 bases; bases with no gene match: 14. The CDR3 runs 16 residues. Germline V gene lookup returns CDR1 SQVTM and CDR2 ANQGSEA. DNA of the CDR3: TGCAGCGTTGTCTTTCGACAGGGTGGAGGAGACACTGAAGCTTTCTTT. Translating it yields CSVVFRQGGGDTEAFF.

V is TRBV14 and J is TRBJ2-7; unclear D gene. V lost 2 bases to trimming and J lost 0 bases, with 8 bases between them. The CDR3 loop spans 14 amino acids. Germline CDR1 is SGHDN and CDR2 is FVKESK. The CDR3 loop is CASSQKISSYEQYF. The DNA for the CDR3 is TGTGCCAGCAGCCAAAAAATTTCCTCCTACGAGCAGTACTTC. Variable domain in full (rest from reference TRBV14 and TRBJ2-7): EAGVTQFPSHSVIEKGQTVTLRCDPISGHDNLYWYRRVMGKEIKFLLHFVKESKQDESGMPNNRFLAERTGGTYSTLKVQPAELEDSGVYFCASSQKISSYEQYFGPGTRLTVT.

This clone came up once. V and J are TRBV4-1 and TRBJ2-3; 7 nucleotides agree with TRBD2. CDR1 is MGHRA, CDR2 YSYEKL, per germline. The ends lost 1 base at V and 2 bases at J; junction bases unmatched: 9. The CDR3 totals 17 residues. The CDR3 nucleotides read TGCGCCAGCAGCCAAGGGGGCCCTAGCGGCTCCACAGATACGCAGTATTTT. Amino acid sequence: CASSQGGPSGSTDTQYF.

This chain uses TRBV11-2 with TRBJ2-1; 7 bases fit TRBD2. CDR1 is SGHAT, CDR2 FQNNGV, per germline. After removal of 8 bases from V and 2 bases from J, the junction contained 9 bases not matched to a gene. The CDR3 has 15 residues. The CDR3 bases are TGTGCCAGCCGGCTTTGGGGGGGTGCCTACAATGAGCAGTTCTTC. Translating gives CASRLWGGAYNEQFF.

The chain recombines TRBV6-5 with TRBJ1-2; no firm D call. CDR1 is MNHEY and CDR2 is SVGAGI in the germline V gene. This CDR3 has 12 residues. V lost 8 bases and J lost 8, with 15 bases in between. CDR3 sequence: CASFETHSGYTF. The CDR3 bases are TGTGCCAGCTTTGAGACACACTCAGGCTACACCTTC.

This clone showed up just once. The rearrangement joins TRBV2 to TRBJ2-7; D possibly corresponds to TRBD1 (6 bases). The CDR3 is made up of 14 amino acids. Germline V gives CDR1 SNHLY, CDR2 FYNNEI. V shed 4 bases and J shed 3 bases, with 13 bases lying between them. The DNA for the CDR3 is TGTGCCAGCAGTGGCCCGGGACACCTCTACGAGCAGTACTTC. It yields the protein CASSGPGHLYEQYF.

The chain is built from TRBV6-5 and TRBJ1-2, with D hard to call. Trimming left V 2 bases short and J 1 base short, with 5 bases between. The CDR3 covers 13 residues. Germline CDR1 MNHEY, CDR2 SVGAGI. Here the CDR3 reads CASSYDHNYGYTF. The CDR3 DNA sequence: TGTGCCAGCAGTTACGACCATAACTATGGCTACACCTTC.

J is TRBJ1-2 and V is TRBV12-3 or TRBV12-4; D remains unclear. The CDR3 spans 11 residues. Trimming stripped 9 bases from V and 4 bases from J, with 9 bases between. The CDR3 sequence is CASTPLYGYTF. CDR3 nucleotides: TGTGCCAGTACACCCCTCTATGGCTACACCTTC.

This chain links TRBV5-1 with TRBJ2-1; D is possibly TRBD2 (6 bases). V lost 1 base, J lost 6 bases, and 14 bases lay in between. The CDR3 is 15 residues long. In germline, CDR1 is SGHRS, CDR2 YFSETQ. The CDR3 DNA reads as TGCGCCAGCAGCTTGCGTTTGGGGGGAAGCAATGAGCAGTTCTTC. Encoded protein: CASSLRLGGSNEQFF. The full variable domain, with the rest looked up from reference TRBV5-1 and TRBJ2-1, is KAGVTQTPRYLIKTRGQQVTLSCSPISGHRSVSWYQQTPGQGLQFLFEYFSETQRNKGNFPGRFSGRQFSNSRSEMNVSTLELGDSALYLCASSLRLGGSNEQFFGPGTRLTVL.

CDR3 nucleotides: TGTGCCAGCAGTGAACTCTGGGTCTCTGGAAACACCATATATTTT. Amino acid sequence: CASSELWVSGNTIYF. The rearrangement joins TRBV6-1 to TRBJ1-3; D unclear. The CDR3 runs to 15 residues. Trimming took off 2 bases at V and 0 bases at J, with 8 bases between the two ends. Germline V gene data show CDR1 as MNHNS and CDR2 as SASEGT.

The chain joins TRBV21-1 to TRBJ2-7; the table's D call TRBD1 went unverified against the DNA. TRBV21-1 is deemed a pseudogene. The CDR3 covers 14 residues. This CDR3 is CASSHGTGGSEQYF. As DNA, the CDR3 is TGTGCCAGCAGCCACGGGACAGGGGGCAGCGAGCAGTACTTC.

V gene TRBV3-1 (or the pseudogene TRBV3-2) combines with J gene TRBJ2-6, with unresolved D. This CDR3 has 16 residues. The V gene lost 1 base and the J gene lost 2 bases, with 9 bases spanning the gap. The germline CDR1 and CDR2 sequences are LGHDT and YNNKEL (reference sequence). CDR3 DNA sequence: TGTGCCAGCAGCCAAGCCCCAGTAACTGGGGCCAACGTCCTGACTTTC. Translated: CASSQAPVTGANVLTF.

The rearrangement uses TRBV5-4 and TRBJ1-2; 7 nucleotides align to TRBD1. CDR3 size: 14 residues. After removal of 2 bases from V and 4 bases from J, the junction contained 5 bases not matched to a gene. In germline, CDR1 is SGHNT, CDR2 YYREEE (reference sequence). The CDR3 DNA is TGTGCCAGCAGCTTCGTACAGGGGACCTATGGCTACACCTTC. It codes for CASSFVQGTYGYTF.

As DNA, the CDR3 is TGTGCCAGCAGCTACGCGCGGCGGCGGGGGGACCTTCGGGAGCAGTACTTC. It yields the protein CASSYARRRGDLREQYF. The V call is TRBV7-9, the J call TRBJ2-7; 8 bases map to TRBD2. Trimming removed 4 bases from V and 7 bases from J; junction bases left unmatched: 18. Germline loops: CDR1 SEHNR, CDR2 FQNEAQ (reference sequence). This CDR3 region has 17 residues.

The rearrangement uses TRBV7-6 and TRBJ1-1; 9 nucleotides agree with TRBD1. Per the germline V gene, CDR1 is SGHVS and CDR2 is FNYEAQ. J lost 4 bases, V lost 1 base, and 10 bases had no gene match. The CDR3 extends over 17 amino acids. The CDR3 DNA is TGTGCCAGCAGCTTAGGGGGACAGGGAGATTGGGCCACTGAAGCTTTCTTT. Translating it yields CASSLGGQGDWATEAFF. The full variable domain, its missing parts supplied by reference TRBV7-6 and TRBJ1-1, is GAGVSQSPRYKVTKRGQDVALRCDPISGHVSLYWYRQALGQGPEFLTYFNYEAQQDKSGLPNDRFSAERPEGSISTLTIQRTEQRDSAMYRCASSLGGQGDWATEAFFGQGTRLTVV.

This chain connects TRBV11-2 to TRBJ1-1; D not resolved. This CDR3 has 12 amino acids. CDR1 and CDR2 from the germline V gene are SGHAT and FQNNGV. V shed 3 bases and J shed 6 bases, with 8 bases lying between them. CDR3 protein: CASSLKGSEAFF. As DNA, the CDR3 is TGTGCCAGCAGCTTGAAAGGGTCTGAAGCTTTCTTT.

CDR3 amino acids: CASMTGDYNTEAFF. The CDR3 DNA is TGCGCCAGCATGACAGGGGATTATAACACTGAAGCTTTCTTT. The chain joins TRBV10-2 to TRBJ1-1; 8 nucleotides match TRBD1. Germline CDR1 reads WSHSY; CDR2 reads SAAADI. CDR3 length equals 14 residues. With 7 bases clipped from V and 2 bases from J, the junction kept 6 bases outside the gene matches.

V usage is TRBV19 and J usage is TRBJ2-1; the match to TRBD2 covers 9 bases. The V gene's germline CDR1 is LNHDA and CDR2 SQIVND (reference sequence). This CDR3 has 13 amino acids. V shed 4 bases, J shed 11 bases, and the junction held 6 bases outside the gene matches. CDR3 sequence reads: CASSTQRGAQQFF. CDR3 DNA: TGTGCCAGTAGTACCCAGCGGGGGGCCCAGCAGTTCTTC.